This TCR beta chain stems from a study of blood T cell repertoires in COVID-19. Study at large: COVID-19 samples, acute and convalescent, were from the United States, Italy and Spain. Sample material is recorded as cDNA or gDNA derived from T cells, B-cell-depleted T cells, or PBMCs.

Germline values: CDR1 SGDLS, CDR2 YYNGEE. This CDR3 is built from 14 residues. The V end was cut by 3 bases, the J end by 7 bases, with 16 bases between. Original processing methods: From reference gene primer amplification, estimates of nucleated cell counts were derived. Sequenced by immunoSEQ multiplex PCR; TCRdb stores in-frame clones only, minus some. For V, J and clone size, that table is used; D and trimming come from the DNA. The table lists approximately 220,000 clones, approximately 87% of them singletons, with roughly 6.4% in the top ten. Sequences were obtained from peripheral blood. The rearrangement joins TRBV9 to TRBJ2-5; D is uncertain. This TCR derives from a man aged 55-75 years who had recovered from COVID-19. The CDR3 region has the DNA TGTGCCAGCAGCGAGGCGGTAGCCCCTGGGACCCAGTACTTC. Protein product: CASSEAVAPGTQYF.